The next 11 T cell receptor beta chains were all read from a single sample in a study of blood T cell repertoires in COVID-19. The table came from immunoSEQ multiplex PCR; TCRdb's copy has only in-frame clones and leaves some out. The repertoire includes approximately 120,000 clones, approximately 80% of them detected once, and roughly 4% sits in the top ten. Sequenced material: peripheral blood. The receptors originated from a woman between 50 and 59 years old with acute or convalescent COVID-19.

This chain links TRBV6-5 with TRBJ2-7, with TRBD1 as a possible D gene (6 bases). Trimming removed 6 bases at V and 3 bases at J, with 12 bases between. The CDR3 runs to 13 residues. Germline CDR1 is MNHEY and CDR2 is SVGAGI. CDR3 nucleotides: TGTGCCAGCAGCCTGACAGGTTTCTACGAGCAGTACTTC. Its translation is CASSLTGFYEQYF.

This clone was observed a handful of times. The rearrangement links TRBV19 to TRBJ1-2; TRBD1 aligns across 8 bases. This CDR3 is built from 12 residues. CDR1 is LNHDA and CDR2 is SQIVND in the germline V gene (reference sequence). Unmatched junction bases numbered 5, after V lost 5 bases and J lost 9 bases. CDR3 coding DNA: TGTGCCAGTAGTCCTCGACAGGGGCGCTACACCTTC. Its protein product is CASSPRQGRYTF.

This chain joins TRBV12-5 and TRBJ1-1, with TRBD1 matching 7 bases. CDR1 LGHNT and CDR2 FRNRAP come from the germline V gene. V was clipped by 1 base and J by 3 bases; unmatched bases: 8. CDR3 length equals 16 residues. The CDR3 is CASGLAGTEGYTEAFF. The CDR3 bases are TGTGCTAGTGGTTTGGCCGGGACAGAGGGCTACACTGAAGCTTTCTTT.

This clone was seen only a few times. The rearrangement joins TRBV28 to TRBJ1-5; D is unclear. Germline V lookup: CDR1 MDHEN, CDR2 SYDVKM. Trimming shortened V by 5 bases and J by 2 bases, and 13 bases separated the two germline ends. This CDR3 is built from 15 residues. CDR3: CASSPGFRGNQPQHF. The CDR3 DNA is TGTGCCAGCAGTCCGGGGTTTCGGGGCAATCAGCCCCAGCATTTT.

The chain couples TRBV19 to TRBJ2-5, with TRBD1 as a possible D gene (5 bases). The ends were cut back, 3 bases at V and 5 bases at J, with 19 bases in the middle. The length of the CDR3 is 16 residues. Germline V gives CDR1 LNHDA, CDR2 SQIVND (reference sequence). The CDR3 sequence: CASSMDRLGPWETQYF. CDR3 DNA: TGTGCCAGTAGTATGGATCGTTTGGGGCCCTGGGAGACCCAGTACTTC.

The chain uses TRBV9 and TRBJ1-2, with D possibly being TRBD1 (5 bases). Germline-derived CDR1 and CDR2 are SGDLS and YYNGEE. The length of the CDR3 is 16 residues. Trimming stripped 3 bases from V and 0 bases from J, with 15 bases between. In DNA form, the CDR3 reads TGTGCCAGCAGCGGGTTCAGGGTCGGAGCTAACTATGGCTACACCTTC. It codes for CASSGFRVGANYGYTF.

The chain has TRBV4-2 and TRBJ2-3; the match to TRBD2 covers 9 bases. V shed 8 bases, J shed 4 bases, and the junction held 10 bases outside the gene matches. This CDR3 spans 15 amino acids. In germline, CDR1 is LGHNA, CDR2 YNFKEQ. The CDR3 loop is CASSSGGGASDTQYF. In nucleotides, the CDR3 is TGTGCCAGCTCTTCTGGCGGGGGGGCATCAGATACGCAGTATTTT.

The rearrangement uses TRBV6-6 and TRBJ1-1, with D hard to call. The CDR3 consists of 13 residues. Looked up from germline, CDR1 is MNHNY and CDR2 is SVGAGI (reference sequence). V dropped 2 bases and J dropped 1 base, with 5 bases sitting between them. The CDR3 loop reads CASSYGQNTEAFF. In nucleotides, the CDR3 is TGTGCCAGCAGTTACGGGCAGAACACTGAAGCTTTCTTT.

This clone showed up just once. The chain links TRBV6-6 to TRBJ2-3; TRBD1 is a possible D gene (6 bases). The CDR3 runs to 16 residues. V lost 0 bases and J 2 bases, leaving 12 bases between the germline ends. Germline assignment: CDR1 MNHNY and CDR2 SVGAGI (reference sequence). CDR3 amino acids: CASSYSKGVLTDTQYF. As DNA, the CDR3 is TGTGCCAGCAGTTACTCTAAGGGGGTGCTCACAGATACGCAGTATTTT.

The chain has TRBV6-1 and TRBJ2-1; tentatively, D is TRBD1 (5 bases). Germline V CDR1 and CDR2: MNHNS, SASEGT. The CDR3 sequence is 12 residues long. V was trimmed by 3 bases and J by 8 bases, leaving 8 bases between them. The CDR3 is CASSDRVYEQFF. In DNA form, the CDR3 reads TGTGCCAGCAGTGACAGGGTCTATGAGCAGTTCTTC.

This clone appeared a few times. This chain joins TRBV28 and TRBJ1-2; D may be TRBD1 (6 bases). The V and J ends lost 3 bases and 4 bases respectively, with 12 bases between them. The length of the CDR3 is 14 residues. Looked up from germline, CDR1 is MDHEN and CDR2 is SYDVKM. The CDR3 protein is CASSFSDRVYGYTF. As DNA, the CDR3 is TGTGCCAGCAGTTTTTCGGACAGAGTCTATGGCTACACCTTC.